Listed below are T cell receptor beta chains from one sample, sequenced in a study of T-cell memory formation after mild COVID-19. TCRdb processed the 5' RACE reads anew with MiXCR; each CDR3 protein has one entry. The data contain 250,000 to 400,000 distinct CDR3 sequences, about 13% of them singletons. The material sequenced was PBMCs or a T cell subset sorted from them (not recorded which). The receptors derive from a man aged 18 to 30 who had mild COVID-19 (a few samples of this study predate the infection). Cell type and time point are not known. The CDR3 runs from the conserved cysteine through the conserved F or W. The order of the fields is D gene, clone size, V gene, J gene, CDR3 length, CDR3 protein, CDR3 DNA. D genes are given only for firm matches. Size is omitted from some rows. Given values are once, few, many or a class for expanded clones.

D: .; size: .; V: TRBV6-5; J: TRBJ1-3; length: 16; CDR3: CATRGPGANSGNTIYF; DNA: TGTGCCACCCGCGGCCCGGGAGCCAACTCTGGAAACACCATATATTTT
D: TRBD1; size: .; V: TRBV12-5; J: TRBJ2-7; length: 16; CDR3: CASGLVLGQGKNEQYF; DNA: TGTGCTAGTGGTTTGGTCCTGGGACAGGGGAAGAACGAGCAGTACTTC
D: TRBD1; size: .; V: TRBV6-1; J: TRBJ1-5; length: 13; CDR3: CASRDRGTQPQHF; DNA: TGTGCCAGCAGGGACAGGGGTACGCAGCCCCAGCATTTT
D: TRBD1; size: .; V: TRBV10-3; J: TRBJ2-1; length: 17; CDR3: CAISETIQGPGYNEQFF; DNA: TGTGCCATCAGTGAGACCATACAGGGGCCCGGCTACAATGAGCAGTTCTTC
D: .; size: few; V: TRBV7-8; J: TRBJ1-2; length: 14; CDR3: CASSQRPSHYGYTF; DNA: TGTGCCAGCAGCCAACGGCCCTCCCACTATGGCTACACCTTC
D: TRBD1; size: many; V: TRBV25-1; J: TRBJ2-6; length: 16; CDR3: CASSEGQGSGANVLTF; DNA: TGTGCCAGCAGTGAAGGACAGGGATCTGGGGCCAACGTCCTGACTTTC
D: .; size: few; V: TRBV23-1; J: TRBJ1-2; length: 14; CDR3: CARPRILYWTPYTF; DNA: TGCGCCAGGCCGCGGATACTCTACTGGACCCCCTACACCTTC
D: .; size: .; V: TRBV6-2/TRBV6-3; J: TRBJ2-2; length: 12; CDR3: CAAGTYTGELFF; DNA: TGTGCCGCCGGGACGTACACCGGGGAGCTGTTTTTT
D: .; size: few; V: TRBV6-5; J: TRBJ2-5; length: 13; CDR3: CASSQGSQETQYF; DNA: TGTGCCAGCAGCCAGGGCAGCCAAGAGACCCAGTACTTC
D: TRBD2; size: .; V: TRBV7-6; J: TRBJ2-7; length: 13; CDR3: CASSLDGRYEQYF; DNA: TGTGCCAGCAGCTTAGACGGGAGGTACGAGCAGTACTTC
D: .; size: .; V: TRBV15; J: TRBJ1-6; length: 16; CDR3: CATSRDPTGVLSPLHF; DNA: TGTGCCACCAGCAGAGATCCGACCGGAGTTCTTTCACCCCTCCACTTT
D: TRBD1; size: .; V: TRBV12-3/TRBV12-4; J: TRBJ2-5; length: 14; CDR3: CASSRQGGQGTQYF; DNA: TGTGCCAGCAGCCGACAGGGTGGGCAAGGGACCCAGTACTTC
D: .; size: .; V: TRBV28; J: TRBJ2-6; length: 14; CDR3: CASRTSSGANVLTF; DNA: TGTGCCAGCAGAACGAGCTCTGGGGCCAACGTCCTGACTTTC
D: .; size: few; V: TRBV7-8; J: TRBJ2-3; length: 13; CDR3: CASSFVGTDTQYF; DNA: TGTGCCAGCAGCTTCGTCGGCACAGATACGCAGTATTTT
D: TRBD2; size: many; V: TRBV10-3; J: TRBJ2-5; length: 14; CDR3: CAIRSSGDQETQYF; DNA: TGTGCCATCAGGTCTAGCGGGGACCAAGAGACCCAGTACTTC
D: .; size: .; V: TRBV12-3/TRBV12-4; J: TRBJ2-7; length: 14; CDR3: CASRSRQNIDEQYF; DNA: TGTGCCAGCAGAAGTAGACAGAACATCGACGAGCAGTACTTC
D: .; size: once; V: TRBV7-2; J: TRBJ2-6; length: 16; CDR3: CASSRQALSGANVLTF; DNA: TGTGCCAGCAGCCGGCAAGCACTCTCTGGGGCCAACGTCCTGACTTTC
D: .; size: many; V: TRBV5-1; J: TRBJ1-6; length: 14; CDR3: CASSLELGRSPLHF; DNA: TGCGCCAGCAGCTTGGAGTTGGGGCGTTCACCCCTCCACTTT
D: TRBD2; size: few; V: TRBV20-1; J: TRBJ2-3; length: 13; CDR3: CSGFLAATDTQYF; DNA: TGCAGTGGATTCCTAGCGGCCACAGATACGCAGTATTTT
D: TRBD1; size: few; V: TRBV7-9; J: TRBJ2-5; length: 13; CDR3: CASSTGVAETQYF; DNA: TGTGCCAGCAGCACAGGGGTAGCAGAGACCCAGTACTTC
D: TRBD2; size: many; V: TRBV25-1; J: TRBJ2-5; length: 15; CDR3: CASSDARTSVETQYF; DNA: TGTGCCAGCAGTGATGCCCGGACTAGTGTAGAGACCCAGTACTTC
D: .; size: .; V: TRBV5-1; J: TRBJ1-1; length: 15; CDR3: CASSLEARRNTEAFF; DNA: TGCGCCAGCAGCTTGGAGGCCCGACGGAACACTGAAGCTTTCTTT
D: TRBD2; size: .; V: TRBV4-2; J: TRBJ2-1; length: 16; CDR3: CASSQEVAGGYDEQFF; DNA: TGTGCCAGCAGCCAAGAAGTAGCGGGGGGTTACGATGAGCAGTTCTTC
D: .; size: .; V: TRBV4-2; J: TRBJ2-1; length: 15; CDR3: CASSPEWTAYKEQFF; DNA: TGTGCCAGCAGCCCCGAGTGGACGGCCTACAAGGAGCAGTTCTTC
D: .; size: few; V: TRBV20-1; J: TRBJ2-5; length: 12; CDR3: CSAKTSGETQYF; DNA: TGCAGTGCCAAGACTAGTGGAGAGACCCAGTACTTC
D: TRBD1; size: .; V: TRBV5-1; J: TRBJ2-5; length: 15; CDR3: CASSWGQNSQETQYF; DNA: TGCGCCAGCAGCTGGGGACAGAACTCCCAAGAGACCCAGTACTTC
D: TRBD1; size: many; V: TRBV5-1; J: TRBJ2-2; length: 15; CDR3: CASSPDRAQAGELFF; DNA: TGCGCCAGCAGCCCGGACAGGGCGCAAGCCGGGGAGCTGTTTTTT
D: .; size: .; V: TRBV12-3/TRBV12-4; J: TRBJ2-6; length: 16; CDR3: CASSSAGKVGANVLTF; DNA: TGTGCCAGCAGTTCGGCAGGGAAAGTTGGGGCCAACGTCCTGACTTTC
D: .; size: .; V: TRBV6-1; J: TRBJ2-3; length: 15; CDR3: CASSAGTEVTDTQYF; DNA: TGTGCCAGCAGTGCGGGGACGGAGGTCACAGATACGCAGTATTTT
D: .; size: .; V: TRBV24-1; J: TRBJ1-4; length: 15; CDR3: CATSDSVAGDEKLFF; DNA: TGTGCCACCAGTGACTCGGTCGCGGGCGATGAAAAACTGTTTTTT
D: .; size: few; V: TRBV7-9; J: TRBJ2-5; length: 14; CDR3: CASATGRVRETQYF; DNA: TGTGCCTCCGCGACGGGAAGGGTTAGGGAGACCCAGTACTTC
D: .; size: .; V: TRBV5-1; J: TRBJ1-1; length: 16; CDR3: CASSLGLSGALTEAFF; DNA: TGCGCCAGCAGCTTGGGTTTATCTGGGGCCCTCACTGAAGCTTTCTTT
D: .; size: .; V: TRBV6-2/TRBV6-3; J: TRBJ2-5; length: 11; CDR3: CASSSGKTQYF; DNA: TGTGCCAGCAGTTCCGGAAAGACCCAGTACTTC
D: TRBD2; size: .; V: TRBV10-2; J: TRBJ2-7; length: 17; CDR3: CASKEPGGTSGVGEQYF; DNA: TGCGCCAGCAAGGAACCAGGGGGGACTAGCGGGGTCGGGGAGCAGTACTTC
D: .; size: many; V: TRBV6-5; J: TRBJ2-4; length: 16; CDR3: CASSLGGDRAKNIQYF; DNA: TGTGCCAGCAGTCTCGGGGGGGACAGAGCCAAAAACATTCAGTACTTC
D: .; size: few; V: TRBV27; J: TRBJ2-4; length: 14; CDR3: CASSFSGSWGIQYF; DNA: TGTGCCAGCAGTTTTTCGGGTTCTTGGGGCATTCAGTACTTC
D: .; size: few; V: TRBV6-1; J: TRBJ2-1; length: 16; CDR3: CASSVLTGTRDNEQFF; DNA: TGTGCCAGCAGTGTCCTGACCGGGACCCGAGACAATGAGCAGTTCTTC
D: .; size: .; V: TRBV3-1; J: TRBJ2-2; length: 12; CDR3: CASSLQRGELFF; DNA: TGTGCCAGCAGCTTGCAGCGGGGGGAGCTGTTTTTT
D: .; size: .; V: TRBV2; J: TRBJ2-5; length: 15; CDR3: CASSEAQGRRETQYF; DNA: TGTGCCAGCAGTGAAGCCCAGGGAAGACGAGAGACCCAGTACTTC
D: .; size: many; V: TRBV5-1; J: TRBJ2-5; length: 14; CDR3: CASSLGGIGETQYF; DNA: TGCGCCAGCAGCTTGGGAGGGATTGGAGAGACCCAGTACTTC
D: TRBD2; size: .; V: TRBV7-2; J: TRBJ2-1; length: 20; CDR3: CASSLRLAGYLLSSYNEQFF; DNA: TGTGCCAGCAGCTTGAGACTAGCGGGGTACCTTCTTAGCTCCTACAATGAGCAGTTCTTC
D: TRBD2; size: .; V: TRBV5-1; J: TRBJ2-3; length: 17; CDR3: CASSLGFGGGSTDTQYF; DNA: TGCGCCAGCAGCTTGGGATTCGGGGGGGGTAGCACAGATACGCAGTATTTT
D: .; size: once; V: TRBV12-3/TRBV12-4; J: TRBJ1-6; length: 12; CDR3: CASRLEPSPLHF; DNA: TGTGCCAGCAGGCTCGAGCCGTCACCCCTCCACTTT
D: .; size: .; V: TRBV9; J: TRBJ1-4; length: 17; CDR3: CASSPGQPFPTNEKLFF; DNA: TGTGCCAGCAGCCCCGGGCAGCCGTTTCCAACTAATGAAAAACTGTTTTTT
D: .; size: .; V: TRBV14; J: TRBJ2-2; length: 16; CDR3: CASSQVAGLNTGELFF; DNA: TGTGCCAGCAGCCAAGTTGCCGGACTTAACACCGGGGAGCTGTTTTTT
D: TRBD2; size: few; V: TRBV6-5; J: TRBJ2-3; length: 17; CDR3: CASSSTTSGRGTDTQYF; DNA: TGTGCCAGCAGTTCTACAACTAGCGGGCGGGGGACAGATACGCAGTATTTT
D: .; size: many; V: TRBV12-3/TRBV12-4; J: TRBJ2-1; length: 13; CDR3: CASSRGPYNEQFF; DNA: TGTGCCAGCAGCCGGGGACCCTACAATGAGCAGTTCTTC
D: .; size: .; V: TRBV11-2; J: TRBJ2-5; length: 15; CDR3: CASSIGDLPQETQYF; DNA: TGTGCCAGCAGCATAGGAGACCTACCCCAAGAGACCCAGTACTTC
D: TRBD1; size: few; V: TRBV6-6; J: TRBJ2-2; length: 12; CDR3: CASDRGFWELFF; DNA: TGTGCCAGTGACAGGGGGTTCTGGGAGCTGTTTTTT
D: .; size: .; V: TRBV12-3/TRBV12-4; J: TRBJ1-1; length: 15; CDR3: CASSLGVAMNTEAFF; DNA: TGTGCCAGCAGTTTAGGCGTGGCCATGAACACTGAAGCTTTCTTT